This passage covers 26 T cell receptor beta chains from one sample sequenced in a study of Ad26.COV2.S vaccination and SARS-CoV-2 variants. The treatment: some 20 received Ad26.COV2.S at low or high dose, single or two shots; 5 received placebo; per-sample allocation not given. It was on day 63 after the first vaccine or placebo injection that samples were taken. Measured with immunoSEQ multiplex PCR; TCRdb has only the in-frame clones, and not every one. The table shows 250,000 or so clones, with around 88% occurring only once. This material consisted of peripheral blood, taken in a trial of Ad26.COV2.S vaccine versus placebo. These receptors all come from a person between 18 and 65 years old who received the Ad26.COV2.S COVID-19 vaccine or a placebo.

The rearrangement joins TRBV4-3 to TRBJ1-2, with 8 bases lining up with TRBD1. Unmatched junction bases numbered 2, after V lost 0 bases and J lost 2 bases. CDR1 is LGHNA and CDR2 is YSLEER in the germline V gene. The CDR3 length is 15 residues. This CDR3 is CASSQDTGGNYGYTF. The CDR3, as DNA: TGCGCCAGCAGCCAAGATACAGGGGGGAACTATGGCTACACCTTC.

The CDR3 DNA sequence: TGTGCCAGTACGGGACTGAAAGCGGGGGGGAGATACAATGAGCAGTTCTTC. Translating it yields CASTGLKAGGRYNEQFF. The chain carries TRBV19 and TRBJ2-1, with TRBD2 matching 10 bases. The length of the CDR3 is 17 residues. In germline, CDR1 is LNHDA, CDR2 SQIVND (reference sequence). The V gene end was trimmed by 7 bases and the J gene end by 4 bases; junction bases not matched to a gene: 13.

The CDR3 reads CASSEAFLNQPQHF. The CDR3 nucleotides are TGTGCCAGCAGTGAAGCGTTTCTCAATCAGCCCCAGCATTTT. The chain carries TRBV2 and TRBJ1-5; D ambiguous. The ends were cut back, 0 bases at V and 3 bases at J, with 6 bases in the middle. There are 14 residues in the CDR3. Germline assignment: CDR1 SNHLY and CDR2 FYNNEI. Combining the CDR3 with reference TRBV2 and TRBJ1-5 gives the whole variable domain EPEVTQTPSHQVTQMGQEVILRCVPISNHLYFYWYRQILGQKVEFLVSFYNNEISEKSEIFDDQFSVERPDGSNFTLKIRSTKLEDSAMYFCASSEAFLNQPQHFGDGTRLSIL.

The chain recombines TRBV2 with TRBJ2-2; 9 nucleotides agree with TRBD2. The CDR3 sequence is 15 residues long. Germline V CDR1 and CDR2: SNHLY, FYNNEI. Unmatched junction bases numbered 6, after V lost 5 bases and J lost 5 bases. CDR3 sequence reads: CASSFSGSVTGELFF. The CDR3 region has the DNA TGTGCCAGCAGTTTTAGCGGGAGTGTGACCGGGGAGCTGTTTTTT.

CDR3 sequence reads: CASSLLGTLEAFF. CDR3 sequence (DNA): TGTGCCAGCAGCCTCCTCGGGACACTCGAAGCTTTCTTT. This rearrangement joins TRBV3-1 (or the pseudogene TRBV3-2) to TRBJ1-1; maybe TRBD1 (6 bases). The germline V gene encodes CDR1 LGHDT and CDR2 YNNKEL (reference sequence). The CDR3 covers 13 residues. V was cut by 4 bases and J by 8 bases, with 14 bases left in between.

The chain joins TRBV7-9 to TRBJ1-3, with TRBD1 matching 7 bases. The CDR3 consists of 16 residues. V gave up 5 bases and J gave up 1 base; unmatched junction bases: 8. The germline V gene has CDR1 SEHNR and CDR2 FQNEAQ (reference sequence). This CDR3 reads CASSRNKGASGNTIYF. The CDR3 region has the DNA TGTGCCAGCAGCCGTAACAAGGGGGCATCTGGAAACACCATATATTTT. The whole variable domain, remainder taken from reference TRBV7-9 and TRBJ1-3, is DTGVSQNPRHKITKRGQNVTFRCDPISEHNRLYWYRQTLGQGPEFLTYFQNEAQLEKSRLLSDRFSAERPKGSFSTLEIQRTEQGDSAMYLCASSRNKGASGNTIYFGEGSWLTVV.

The CDR3 DNA is TGTGCCATCCATGGACAGGGGGCTGTTTCTGGAAACACCATATATTTT. It yields the protein CAIHGQGAVSGNTIYF. The V gene is TRBV10-3, the J gene TRBJ1-3, with 11 bases matching TRBD1. This CDR3 spans 16 amino acids. The J segment lost 1 base and the V segment lost 8 bases, leaving 7 bases of the junction unmatched. Germline CDR1 is ENHRY and CDR2 is SYGVKD.

The chain recombines TRBV4-1 with TRBJ2-1; the D gene is possibly TRBD2 (5 bases). Between the trimmed V and J ends, which lost 2 bases and 0 bases, there was a span of 11 bases. Germline V gene data show CDR1 as MGHRA and CDR2 as YSYEKL. This CDR3 region has 16 residues. For the CDR3, the DNA is TGCGCCAGCAGCCAAACACCGGGGAGCTCCTACAATGAGCAGTTCTTC. Encoded protein: CASSQTPGSSYNEQFF.

This clone was detected once. The chain links TRBV7-9 to TRBJ2-5; a possible D gene is TRBD1 (8 bases). Germline assignment: CDR1 SEHNR and CDR2 FQNEAQ (reference sequence). The CDR3 consists of 16 residues. Trimming removed 4 bases at V and 1 base at J, with 16 bases between. Here the CDR3 DNA reads TGTGCCAGCAGCTCAGGGGGCCGCGGGGGCCAAGAGACCCAGTACTTC. It codes for CASSSGGRGGQETQYF. Together with reference TRBV7-9 and TRBJ2-5, the CDR3 gives the full variable domain: DTGVSQNPRHKITKRGQNVTFRCDPISEHNRLYWYRQTLGQGPEFLTYFQNEAQLEKSRLLSDRFSAERPKGSFSTLEIQRTEQGDSAMYLCASSSGGRGGQETQYFGPGTRLLVL.

The V gene is TRBV6-5, the J gene TRBJ1-2; D is possibly TRBD1 (6 bases). Trimming shortened V by 2 bases and J by 4 bases, and 14 bases separated the two germline ends. Germline V CDR1 and CDR2: MNHEY, SVGAGI. This CDR3 has 15 amino acids. Written as DNA, the CDR3 is TGTGCCAGCAGTTACAGGGGGGGCGCTAGCTATGGCTACACCTTC. Protein: CASSYRGGASYGYTF.

The chain uses TRBV7-2 and TRBJ1-1, with 11 bases lining up with TRBD1. The CDR3 has 14 amino acids. V trimming: 5 bases; J trimming: 4 bases; junction bases outside the gene matches: 3. Germline CDR1 and CDR2: SGHTA and FQGNSA. CDR3: CASSRGQGATEAFF. CDR3 nucleotides: TGTGCCAGCAGCAGAGGACAGGGGGCCACTGAAGCTTTCTTT.

V and J are TRBV6-1 and TRBJ1-2, with D perhaps TRBD1 (6 bases). The CDR3 is 15 residues long. The V gene's germline CDR1 is MNHNS and CDR2 SASEGT. The ends were cut back, 2 bases at V and 2 bases at J, with 12 bases in the middle. Written as DNA, the CDR3 is TGTGCCAGCAGTGAACGGGACACTCGAAACTATGGCTACACCTTC. It codes for CASSERDTRNYGYTF.

The rearrangement uses TRBV30 and TRBJ1-3; no definite D call. Germline V gene data show CDR1 as GTSNPN and CDR2 as SVGIG (reference sequence). Trimming stripped 5 bases from V and 4 bases from J, with 6 bases between. The CDR3 consists of 11 residues. CDR3 amino acids: CAWAPGNTIYF. CDR3 nucleotide sequence: TGTGCCTGGGCCCCCGGAAACACCATATATTTT.

The chain is built from TRBV7-8 and TRBJ1-1, with a tentative D call TRBD1 (5 bases). Trimming removed 5 bases at V and 1 base at J, with 20 bases between. CDR1 is SGHVS, CDR2 FQNEAQ, per germline. The CDR3 consists of 17 residues. CDR3 coding DNA: TGTGCCAGCAGCCCTCGATTGGGGGGGGTGACGAACACTGAAGCTTTCTTT. This sequence encodes CASSPRLGGVTNTEAFF.

The chain couples TRBV7-8 to TRBJ1-4; D call uncertain. CDR3 size: 15 residues. Germline lookup yields CDR1 SGHVS and CDR2 FQNEAQ. Trimming shortened V by 5 bases and J by 5 bases, and 15 bases separated the two germline ends. Here the CDR3 reads CASSIGKGLNEKLFF. The CDR3 DNA follows: TGTGCCAGCAGCATAGGAAAAGGGCTGAATGAAAAACTGTTTTTT.

The chain's CDR3 is CASSFRDREGYTF. In DNA form, the CDR3 reads TGCGCCAGCAGCTTCCGGGACAGGGAGGGCTACACCTTC. V and J are TRBV5-1 and TRBJ1-2; TRBD1 matches 9 bases. After removal of 2 bases from V and 8 bases from J, the junction contained 4 bases not matched to a gene. The germline gives CDR1 SGHRS, CDR2 YFSETQ. The CDR3 spans 13 residues.

This clone showed up just once. The chain uses TRBV30 and TRBJ1-1, with a possible D match to TRBD1 (6 bases). Trimming shortened V by 5 bases and J by 0 bases, and 13 bases separated the two germline ends. The CDR3 is 14 amino acids. Germline V lookup: CDR1 GTSNPN, CDR2 SVGIG (reference sequence). CDR3 loop: CAWSKTGMNTEAFF. CDR3 in DNA: TGTGCCTGGTCGAAGACAGGCATGAACACTGAAGCTTTCTTT.

The genes are TRBV19 and TRBJ1-1, with D hard to call. The germline V gene encodes CDR1 LNHDA and CDR2 SQIVND (reference sequence). CDR3 length equals 13 residues. V lost 5 bases, J lost 4 bases, and 11 bases lay in between. CDR3 residues: CASSSARGTEAFF. In nucleotides, the CDR3 is TGTGCCAGTAGTTCCGCCCGGGGCACTGAAGCTTTCTTT.

This chain connects TRBV24-1 to TRBJ2-1; D remains ambiguous. CDR1 is KGHDR, CDR2 SFDVKD, per germline. This CDR3 region has 13 residues. With 3 bases removed from V and 7 bases from J, the gap between germline ends came to 9 bases. The DNA for the CDR3 is TGTGCCACCAGTGATGCAAACGGGAATGAGCAGTTCTTC. This sequence encodes CATSDANGNEQFF.

The chain links TRBV23-1 to TRBJ2-2; 9 nucleotides line up with TRBD1. TRBV23-1 is an ORF; its function is uncertain. The CDR3 has 15 residues. The V segment lost 7 bases and the J segment 1 base; nucleotides outside the gene matches: 4. The CDR3, as DNA: TGCGCCAGCAATCCGGGACAGGGGAACACCGGGGAGCTGTTTTTT. Its translation: CASNPGQGNTGELFF.

A note on this clone: At one end, the junction sequence differs from germline, possibly due to a read error. The chain couples TRBV6-1 to TRBJ1-6, with unresolved D. Germline V gene sequence: CDR1 MNHNS, CDR2 SASEGT. CDR3 length: 14 amino acids. This CDR3 is CASSERVYDSPLHF. Here the CDR3 DNA reads TGTGCCAGCAGTGAACGAGTCTATGATTCACCCCTCCACTTT.

The chain combines TRBV24-1 with TRBJ2-2; 10 bases are shared with TRBD2. The CDR3 is 19 amino acids. V trimming: 3 bases; J trimming: 4 bases; junction bases outside the gene matches: 13. Germline V gives CDR1 KGHDR, CDR2 SFDVKD. CDR3 coding DNA: TGTGCCACCAGTGATCCCCTAACTAGCGGGATTAGGTCCACCGGGGAGCTGTTTTTT. Encoded protein: CATSDPLTSGIRSTGELFF.

Remarks on this clone: Other nucleotide sequences from this sample produce the same CDR3. The rearrangement uses TRBV12-3 or TRBV12-4 and TRBJ1-1; no clear D. The CDR3 contains 13 residues. V was pared by 2 bases and J by 0 bases, with 4 bases between. The CDR3 is CASSLSMNTEAFF. The CDR3 DNA is TGTGCCAGCAGTTTATCGATGAACACTGAAGCTTTCTTT.

In its sample, this clone was seen once. The chain joins TRBV15 to TRBJ1-1; no reliable D call. Germline assignment: CDR1 LNHNV and CDR2 YYDKDF (reference sequence). Trimming pared 0 bases from V and 5 bases from J, leaving 7 bases between. This CDR3 contains 13 residues. The CDR3: CATSREGKTEAFF. CDR3 DNA sequence: TGTGCCACCAGCAGAGAAGGGAAGACTGAAGCTTTCTTT.

The chain joins TRBV27 to TRBJ2-1, with 7 bases aligning to TRBD2. CDR3 size: 14 residues. The junction had 4 bases not matched to a gene; V was cut back by 6 bases and J by 2 bases. Germline lookup yields CDR1 MNHEY and CDR2 SMNVEV (reference sequence). CDR3 in amino acids: CASSPSGAYNEQFF. CDR3 sequence (DNA): TGTGCCAGCAGCCCTAGCGGAGCCTACAATGAGCAGTTCTTC.

Of note for this clone: A clone one base away is much larger, so this may be a read error. The V and J genes are TRBV5-4 and TRBJ1-5, with 7 nucleotides matching TRBD1. This CDR3 region has 13 residues. Germline V gene lookup returns CDR1 SGHNT and CDR2 YYREEE (reference sequence). V was clipped by 0 bases and J by 6 bases; unmatched bases: 0. CDR3 DNA: TGTGCCAGCAGCTTGGACAGGGGTCAGCCCCAGCATTTT. Protein sequence: CASSLDRGQPQHF.